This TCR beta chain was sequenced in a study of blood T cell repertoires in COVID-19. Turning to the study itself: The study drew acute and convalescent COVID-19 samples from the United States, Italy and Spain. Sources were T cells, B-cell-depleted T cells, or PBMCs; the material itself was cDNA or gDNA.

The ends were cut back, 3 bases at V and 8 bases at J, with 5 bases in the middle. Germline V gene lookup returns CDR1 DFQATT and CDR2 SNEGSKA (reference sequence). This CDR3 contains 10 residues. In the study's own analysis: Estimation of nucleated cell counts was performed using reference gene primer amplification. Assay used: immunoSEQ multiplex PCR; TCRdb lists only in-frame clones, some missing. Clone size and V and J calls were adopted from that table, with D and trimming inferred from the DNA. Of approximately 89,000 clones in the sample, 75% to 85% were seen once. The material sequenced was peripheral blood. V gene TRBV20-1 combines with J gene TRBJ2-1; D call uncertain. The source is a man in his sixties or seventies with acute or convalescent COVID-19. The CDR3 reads CSARAHEQFF. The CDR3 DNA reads TGCAGTGCTAGGGCCCATGAGCAGTTCTTC.